The T cell receptor beta chain described here comes from a study of OX40 agonist ivuxolimab in advanced cancers. For the study at large: The dose-escalation group included hepatocellular carcinoma, melanoma, renal cell carcinoma and head and neck cancer. Of mixed ages from about 20 to 80 and averaging roughly 66 years, the group was roughly 83% male. Study observations and caveats: The study found that CD8+ T cells averaged more expanded clones than CD4+.

V dropped 5 bases and J dropped 3; count of bases not matched to a gene: 5. The CDR3 has 15 residues. The germline V gene has CDR1 SEHNR and CDR2 FQNEAQ (reference sequence). This clone was detected ten times or more. The antigen remains undetermined. This table comes from immunoSEQ multiplex PCR, and its TCRdb copy is limited to in-frame clones, with some not included. The sample yields tens of thousands of clones, approximately 83% seen once. This TCR came from an adult with an advanced solid tumor such as melanoma, head and neck, liver or kidney cancer. The source was CD4+ or CD8+ T cells sorted from blood, collected in a trial of the OX40 agonist ivuxolimab. The chain employs TRBV7-9 and TRBJ2-7; TRBD1 matches at 12 bases. The DNA for the CDR3 is TGTGCCAGCAGCCCCGGGACAGGGGGCCTCTACGAGCAGTACTTC. Translated: CASSPGTGGLYEQYF. Filled out from reference TRBV7-9 and TRBJ2-7, the complete variable domain reads DTGVSQNPRHKITKRGQNVTFRCDPISEHNRLYWYRQTLGQGPEFLTYFQNEAQLEKSRLLSDRFSAERPKGSFSTLEIQRTEQGDSAMYLCASSPGTGGLYEQYFGPGTRLTVT.